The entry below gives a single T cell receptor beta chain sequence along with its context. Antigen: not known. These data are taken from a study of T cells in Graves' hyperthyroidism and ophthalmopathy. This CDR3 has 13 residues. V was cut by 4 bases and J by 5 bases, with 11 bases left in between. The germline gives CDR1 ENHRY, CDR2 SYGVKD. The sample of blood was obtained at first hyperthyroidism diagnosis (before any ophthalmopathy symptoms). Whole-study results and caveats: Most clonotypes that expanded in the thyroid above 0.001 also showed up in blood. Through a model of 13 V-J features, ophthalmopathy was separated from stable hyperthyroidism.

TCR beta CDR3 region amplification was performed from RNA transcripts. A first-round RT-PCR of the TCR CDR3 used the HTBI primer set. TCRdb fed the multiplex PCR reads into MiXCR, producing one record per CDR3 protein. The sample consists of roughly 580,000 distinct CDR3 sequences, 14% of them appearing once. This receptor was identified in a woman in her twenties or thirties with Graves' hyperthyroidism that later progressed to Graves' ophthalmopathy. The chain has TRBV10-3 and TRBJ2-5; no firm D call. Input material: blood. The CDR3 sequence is CAISALALETQYF. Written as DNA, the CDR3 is TGTGCCATCAGTGCCCTCGCCCTTGAGACCCAGTACTTC.